These T cell receptor beta chains were read from a single sample in a study of breast tumors, draining lymph nodes, adjacent tissues. TCRdb reprocessed the multiplex PCR reads via MiXCR and lists one record per CDR3 protein. The sample lists roughly 130,000 distinct CDR3 sequences, roughly 21% occurring once. Sequenced sample: axillary lymph node tissue. The receptor source for this set is a female donor with breast cancer. Some clones in this sample may be carry-over from other donors' samples. Each CDR3 is given with its conserved first and last residue. D genes are given only for firm matches. Clone size is given for some rows only: seen once, a few or many times, or a class if the clone is expanded.

clone size	V gene	J gene	D gene	CDR3 DNA	CDR3 protein
NA	TRBV6-6	TRBJ2-2	NA	TGTGCCAGCAGTCAACAGGGCCTATCGTTCACCGGGGAGCTGTTTTTT	CASSQQGLSFTGELFF
many	TRBV19	TRBJ1-2	NA	TGTGCCAGTGCTAACTTTGGGGTCAACTATGGCTACACCTTC	CASANFGVNYGYTF
few	TRBV27	TRBJ2-4	TRBD1	TGTGCCAGCAGCCGCGACACACTCAGGGGGAACATTCAGTACTTC	CASSRDTLRGNIQYF
many	TRBV12-3/TRBV12-4	TRBJ2-3	NA	TGTGCCAGCAGTTTAGGGGACCGAGATACGCAGTATTTT	CASSLGDRDTQYF
many	TRBV19	TRBJ2-1	NA	TGTGCCAGTAGTATATCGCAGGGCCCTGGCAATGAGCAGTTCTTC	CASSISQGPGNEQFF
many	TRBV20-1	TRBJ2-5	TRBD2	TGCAGTGCCACAACCGGGACTAGCATTTTCAGGCAAGAGACCCAGTACTTC	CSATTGTSIFRQETQYF
NA	TRBV6-2/TRBV6-3	TRBJ1-2	NA	TGTGCCAGCAGTTACTCTGCCAGCCTCGGTCAGGGCTACACCTTC	CASSYSASLGQGYTF
many	TRBV2	TRBJ2-1	TRBD2	TGTGCCAGCCGACCGGGACTAGCGGGATACGAGCAGTTCTTC	CASRPGLAGYEQFF
many	TRBV4-1	TRBJ2-7	NA	TGCGCCAGCAGCCAAGTGGGCCAGGCTCTGATTGACGAGCAGTACTTC	CASSQVGQALIDEQYF
many	TRBV11-2	TRBJ2-1	NA	TGTGCCAGCAGCTTAGGGGCGGCAGGGAACAATGAGCAGTTCTTC	CASSLGAAGNNEQFF